This TCR beta chain was captured in a study of PD-L1 blockade in urothelial cancer. For the study at large: Blood was evaluated 3 weeks (second dose) and 6 weeks after therapy began.

TCRdb keeps only in-frame clones here, not all; method: immunoSEQ multiplex PCR. The table records roughly 84,000 clones, 82% of them present only once. The CDR3 spans 12 residues. The V gene's germline CDR1 is SQVTM and CDR2 ANQGSEA. Deletions cut 4 bases from V and 8 bases from J, with 14 bases between. The chain employs TRBV29-1 and TRBJ1-2, with D possibly TRBD1 on 6 matching bases. The TCR originated in a man between 65 and 85 years old with urothelial cancer. Sequenced here: PBMCs, sampled around atezolizumab (anti-PD-L1) treatment. This chain's CDR3 is CSVGDTSSGYTF. CDR3 sequence (DNA): TGCAGCGTTGGGGACACTTCTAGCGGCTACACCTTC.